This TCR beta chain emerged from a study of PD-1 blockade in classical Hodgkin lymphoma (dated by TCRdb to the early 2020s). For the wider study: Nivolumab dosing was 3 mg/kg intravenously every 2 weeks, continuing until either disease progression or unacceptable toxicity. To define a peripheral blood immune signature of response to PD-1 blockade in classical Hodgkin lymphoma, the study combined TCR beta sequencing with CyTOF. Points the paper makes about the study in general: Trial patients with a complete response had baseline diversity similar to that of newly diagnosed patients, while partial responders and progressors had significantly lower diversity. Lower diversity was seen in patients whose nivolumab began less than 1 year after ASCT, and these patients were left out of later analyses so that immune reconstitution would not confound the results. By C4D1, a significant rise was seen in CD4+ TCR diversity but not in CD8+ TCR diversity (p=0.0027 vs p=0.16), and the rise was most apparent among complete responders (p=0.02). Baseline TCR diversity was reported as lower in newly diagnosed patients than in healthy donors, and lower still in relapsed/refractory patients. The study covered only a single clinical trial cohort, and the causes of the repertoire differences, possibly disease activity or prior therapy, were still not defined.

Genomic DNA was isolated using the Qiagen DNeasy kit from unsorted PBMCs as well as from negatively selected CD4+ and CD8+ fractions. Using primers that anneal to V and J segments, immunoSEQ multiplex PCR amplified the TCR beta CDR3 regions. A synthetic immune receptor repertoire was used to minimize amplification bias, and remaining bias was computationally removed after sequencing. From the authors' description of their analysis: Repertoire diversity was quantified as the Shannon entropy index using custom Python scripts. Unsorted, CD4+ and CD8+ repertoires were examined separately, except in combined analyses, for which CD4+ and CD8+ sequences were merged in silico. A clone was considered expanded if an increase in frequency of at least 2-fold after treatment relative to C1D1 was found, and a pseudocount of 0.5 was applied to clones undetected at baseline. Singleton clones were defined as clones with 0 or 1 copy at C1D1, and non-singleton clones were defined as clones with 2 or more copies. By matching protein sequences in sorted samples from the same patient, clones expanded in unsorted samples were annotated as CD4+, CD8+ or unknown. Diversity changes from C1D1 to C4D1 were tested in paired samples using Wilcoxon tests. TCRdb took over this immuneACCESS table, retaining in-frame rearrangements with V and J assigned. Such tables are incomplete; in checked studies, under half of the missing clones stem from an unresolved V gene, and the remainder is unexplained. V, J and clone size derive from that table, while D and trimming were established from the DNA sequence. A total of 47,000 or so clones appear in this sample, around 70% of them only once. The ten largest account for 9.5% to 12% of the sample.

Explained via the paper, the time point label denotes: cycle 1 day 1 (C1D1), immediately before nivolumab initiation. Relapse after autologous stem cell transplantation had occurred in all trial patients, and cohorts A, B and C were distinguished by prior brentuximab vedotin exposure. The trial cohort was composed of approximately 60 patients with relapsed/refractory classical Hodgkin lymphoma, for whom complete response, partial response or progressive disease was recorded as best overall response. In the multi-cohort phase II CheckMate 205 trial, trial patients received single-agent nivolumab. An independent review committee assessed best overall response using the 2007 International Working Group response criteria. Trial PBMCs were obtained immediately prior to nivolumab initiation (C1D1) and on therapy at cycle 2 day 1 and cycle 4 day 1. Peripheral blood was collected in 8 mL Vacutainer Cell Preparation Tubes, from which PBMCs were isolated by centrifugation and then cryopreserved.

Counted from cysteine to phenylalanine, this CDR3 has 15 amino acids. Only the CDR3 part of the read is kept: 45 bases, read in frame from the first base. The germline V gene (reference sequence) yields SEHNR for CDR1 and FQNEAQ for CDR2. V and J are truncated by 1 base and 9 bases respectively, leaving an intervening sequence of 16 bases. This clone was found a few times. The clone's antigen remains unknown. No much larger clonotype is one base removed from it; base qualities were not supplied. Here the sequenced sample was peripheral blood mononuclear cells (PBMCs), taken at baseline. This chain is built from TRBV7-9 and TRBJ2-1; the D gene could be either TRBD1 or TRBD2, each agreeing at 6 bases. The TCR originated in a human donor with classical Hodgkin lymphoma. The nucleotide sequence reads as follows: TGTGCCAGCAGCTTAGGAGAGGCCGGGGGCAGTGAGCAGTTCTTC. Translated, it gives CASSLGEAGGSEQFF.